This T cell receptor (beta chain) originates from a study of shared clonotypes between healthy human individuals. Looking at the study overall: Every donor yielded three CD4 naive, three CD4 memory, two CD8 naive and one CD8 memory plate.

To note about this clone: No antigen is known for it. One junction end does not reproduce the germline sequence, and a read error may be involved.

CDR3 size: 14 residues. Germline CDR1 reads SGHVS; CDR2 reads FQNEAQ. Naive CD8 isolation took CD45RO-negative cells positively selected for CCR7 and excluded terminally differentiated effector memory CD45RA+ cells. The assay used deep level. Clones were sequenced by immunoSEQ multiplex PCR, and TCRdb holds only the in-frame ones, with some missing. The sample has nearly 2 million clones, over 85% seen once. Whole-study results and caveats: A reduction in generation probabilities was seen for non-shared clonotypes relative to those shared by all four donors. The naive CD4 repertoires of a handful of donors were compared, and around 4.9% of clonotypes were shared.

This chain uses TRBV7-8 with TRBJ1-2; no clear D. The specimen sequenced was naive CD8+ T cells sorted from blood. The receptor was isolated from a man younger than 35 in good health. CDR3 in amino acids: CASSLATGPYGYTF. In nucleotides, the CDR3 is TGTGCCAGCAGCCTAGCGACGGGCCCTTATGGCTACACCTTC.